The 23 T cell receptor beta chains reported below all come from one sample, sequenced in a study of cytomegalovirus exposure and HLA in healthy donors. Both 60 Vbeta primers and 13 Jbeta primers went into the PCR. The data were produced by immunoSEQ multiplex PCR, yet TCRdb's version contains in-frame clones alone and is incomplete. The sample lists approximately 160,000 clones; approximately 80% were seen once. The specimen was PBMCs. All receptors derive from a woman in her 40s in good health and CMV-seropositive.

The chain links TRBV21-1 to TRBJ2-5; the table's TRBD2 call for D was not verified on the DNA. TRBV21-1 is marked as a pseudogene. The CDR3 has 17 amino acids. CDR3 amino acids: CASSKGRGLRYQETQYF. CDR3 coding DNA: TGTGCCAGCAGCAAGGGGAGGGGACTCAGGTACCAAGAGACCCAGTACTTC.

The rearrangement uses TRBV21-1 and TRBJ2-3; the D segment call TRBD1 is taken from the table without a DNA check. TRBV21-1 is a pseudogene. This CDR3 is 15 amino acids long. This CDR3 is CASSKDFSGADTQYF. CDR3 DNA: TGTGCCAGCAGCAAAGATTTTTCAGGGGCAGATACGCAGTATTTT.

The genes are TRBV30 and TRBJ2-1; 9 bases map to TRBD1. The CDR3 runs 14 residues. In germline, CDR1 is GTSNPN, CDR2 SVGIG (reference sequence). Trimming at V came to 5 bases and at J to 6 bases, leaving 8 bases not matched to a gene. CDR3 amino acids: CAWGPPTGGNEQFF. The CDR3 DNA follows: TGTGCCTGGGGTCCCCCGACAGGGGGCAATGAGCAGTTCTTC.

The chain is built from TRBV19 and TRBJ1-5; D gene ambiguous. This CDR3 is 14 amino acids long. V lost 5 bases and J 5 bases, leaving 13 bases between the germline ends. From germline, CDR1 is LNHDA and CDR2 SQIVND (reference sequence). This CDR3 is CASSGGRRDQPQHF. The CDR3 DNA is TGTGCCAGTAGTGGCGGGCGAAGGGATCAGCCCCAGCATTTT. Full variable domain (outside the CDR3, taken from reference TRBV19 and TRBJ1-5): DGGITQSPKYLFRKEGQNVTLSCEQNLNHDAMYWYRQDPGQGLRLIYYSQIVNDFQKGDIAEGYSVSREKKESFPLTVTSAQKNPTAFYLCASSGGRRDQPQHFGDGTRLSIL.

The rearrangement joins TRBV4-1 to TRBJ2-2; no firm D call. Trimming removed 2 bases from V and 2 bases from J, with 12 bases in between. CDR3 length: 16 residues. CDR1 is MGHRA and CDR2 is YSYEKL in the germline V gene. CDR3 loop: CASSQRIQLNTGELFF. CDR3 nucleotide sequence: TGCGCCAGCAGCCAAAGGATACAGCTCAACACCGGGGAGCTGTTTTTT.

The chain uses TRBV11-2 and TRBJ2-1; TRBD1 matches at 7 bases. Germline V CDR1 and CDR2: SGHAT, FQNNGV. The V segment lost 6 bases and the J segment 7 bases; nucleotides outside the gene matches: 12. CDR3 length: 15 residues. DNA for the CDR3: TGTGCCAGCAGTTTTAGACAGGGTGTTAGAAATGAGCAGTTCTTC. It translates to CASSFRQGVRNEQFF. Combining the CDR3 with reference TRBV11-2 and TRBJ2-1 gives the whole variable domain EAGVAQSPRYKIIEKRQSVAFWCNPISGHATLYWYQQILGQGPKLLIQFQNNGVVDDSQLPKDRFSAERLKGVDSTLKIQPAKLEDSAVYLCASSFRQGVRNEQFFGPGTRLTVL.

The chain employs TRBV18 and TRBJ2-1; 8 nucleotides match TRBD2. Looked up from germline, CDR1 is KGHSH and CDR2 is LQKENI. V was clipped by 3 bases and J by 6 bases; unmatched bases: 7. The CDR3 loop spans 15 amino acids. CDR3 nucleotide sequence: TGTGCCAGCTCACCGGCGCTAGCGGGTTCCAATGAGCAGTTCTTC. Translated: CASSPALAGSNEQFF.

The CDR3 sequence: CASSQGQGLVNTGELFF. CDR3 in DNA: TGCGCCAGCAGCCAAGGACAGGGGTTGGTGAACACCGGGGAGCTGTTTTTT. V usage is TRBV4-1 and J usage is TRBJ2-2, with 8 bases matching TRBD1. Germline V gene lookup returns CDR1 MGHRA and CDR2 YSYEKL. V gave up 1 base and J gave up 1 base; unmatched junction bases: 5. CDR3 size: 17 residues.

This chain links TRBV19 with TRBJ2-7, with 14 bases that match TRBD2. The CDR3 sequence is 17 residues long. Unmatched junction bases numbered 10, after V lost 7 bases and J lost 2 bases. Per the germline V gene, CDR1 is LNHDA and CDR2 is SQIVND (reference sequence). CDR3 DNA: TGTGCCAGTACCTCCGGGACTAGCGGGAGAGGCGCCTACGAGCAGTACTTC. The encoded protein is CASTSGTSGRGAYEQYF.

This chain joins TRBV19 and TRBJ2-7; TRBD2 agrees at 11 bases. The CDR3 covers 15 residues. From germline, CDR1 is LNHDA and CDR2 SQIVND (reference sequence). V was pared by 6 bases and J by 6 bases, with 10 bases of the junction left unmatched. CDR3 protein: CASRDTSGRLAEQYF. CDR3 nucleotides: TGTGCCAGTAGGGATACTAGCGGGAGACTGGCCGAGCAGTACTTC.

The chain recombines TRBV6-5 with TRBJ2-1; perhaps TRBD1 as D (6 bases). The V end was cut by 8 bases, the J end by 2 bases, with 13 bases between. This CDR3 comprises 14 residues. Germline V gene sequence: CDR1 MNHEY, CDR2 SVGAGI. CDR3 protein: CASGVGGPYNEQFF. For the CDR3, the DNA is TGTGCCAGCGGGGTTGGGGGCCCCTACAATGAGCAGTTCTTC.

The chain carries TRBV4-1 and TRBJ1-2; maybe TRBD1 (6 bases). CDR1 and CDR2 from the germline V gene are MGHRA and YSYEKL. The V end lost 1 base, the J end lost 4 bases, and 22 bases lay between the germline ends. There are 18 residues in the CDR3. The CDR3 region is CASSQVGGTAGGAYGYTF. In DNA form, the CDR3 reads TGCGCCAGCAGCCAAGTGGGGGGAACGGCGGGGGGCGCCTATGGCTACACCTTC.

The chain combines TRBV5-5 with TRBJ1-4, with 8 bases lining up with TRBD1. V lost 3 bases to trimming and J lost 7 bases; unmatched junction nucleotides: 14. The germline CDR1 and CDR2 sequences are SGHKS and YYEKEE (reference sequence). The length of the CDR3 is 17 residues. CDR3 in DNA: TGTGCCAGCAGCTCAAGGACAGGGAAAAATGTCGCTGAAAAACTGTTTTTT. Protein sequence: CASSSRTGKNVAEKLFF.

This rearrangement joins TRBV10-2 to TRBJ2-5; 12 bases are shared with TRBD2. Germline values: CDR1 WSHSY, CDR2 SAAADI. This CDR3 has 13 amino acids. With 11 bases clipped from V and 7 bases from J, the junction kept 8 bases outside the gene matches. DNA for the CDR3: TGCGCCTGTAGACTAGCGGGGGCCGGGACCCAGTACTTC. This translates into CACRLAGAGTQYF.

V and J are TRBV7-2 and TRBJ2-3, with 8 bases aligning to TRBD2. Trimming cost V 6 bases and J 5 bases; bases outside gene matches: 13. CDR3 size: 16 residues. Germline V gene lookup returns CDR1 SGHTA and CDR2 FQGNSA. The CDR3 here is CASSTVAGTGVDTQYF. The DNA of the CDR3 is TGTGCCAGCAGTACCGTAGCGGGAACGGGGGTAGATACGCAGTATTTT.

The chain is built from TRBV14 and TRBJ2-2; D is uncertain. Germline V gene lookup returns CDR1 SGHDN and CDR2 FVKESK. The CDR3 runs 16 residues. V lost 1 base and J 3 bases, leaving 12 bases between the germline ends. CDR3 region: CASSQVGRSYTGELFF. Here the CDR3 DNA reads TGTGCCAGCAGCCAAGTAGGCAGGTCATACACCGGGGAGCTGTTTTTT.

This clone is a singleton in its sample. The V and J genes are TRBV4-3 and TRBJ2-3, with TRBD2 as a possible D gene (6 bases). The length of the CDR3 is 17 residues. Per the germline V gene, CDR1 is LGHNA and CDR2 is YSLEER. V gave up 0 bases and J gave up 1 base, with 14 bases separating them. Written as DNA, the CDR3 is TGCGCCAGCAGCCAAGACCCGCCCGGCGGGGGCACAGATACGCAGTATTTT. Translated: CASSQDPPGGGTDTQYF.

The sample holds a few counts of this clone. The chain has TRBV11-3 and TRBJ2-7; possibly TRBD1 for D (6 bases). Germline CDR1 reads SGHNT; CDR2 reads YENEEA. V dropped 5 bases and J dropped 3 bases, with 17 bases sitting between them. The CDR3 consists of 15 residues. CDR3 sequence reads: CASSRYREPNYEQYF. The DNA of the CDR3 is TGTGCCAGCAGCCGTTACAGGGAACCAAACTACGAGCAGTACTTC.

A single count supports this clone. The chain uses TRBV19 and TRBJ2-3; a weak D match, TRBD1 (5 bases). V dropped 4 bases and J dropped 4 bases, with 15 bases sitting between them. Germline CDR1 reads LNHDA; CDR2 reads SQIVND (reference sequence). The CDR3 is made up of 15 amino acids. In DNA form, the CDR3 reads TGTGCCAGTAGTAAGGCAGGGAAGGTAGCAGATACGCAGTATTTT. As protein: CASSKAGKVADTQYF.

DNA for the CDR3: TGTGCCAGCAGGGACAGGGGCTCTGGGGCCAACGTCCTGACTTTC. Translation gives CASRDRGSGANVLTF. The chain combines TRBV6-5 with TRBJ2-6, with 9 bases that match TRBD1. Trimming took 6 bases from V and 0 from J; bases not matched to a gene: 0. Per the germline V gene, CDR1 is MNHEY and CDR2 is SVGAGI. The length of the CDR3 is 15 residues.

The chain uses TRBV6-5 and TRBJ2-2; possible D gene TRBD2, 6 bases. The CDR3 has 14 residues. Between the trimmed V and J ends, which lost 6 bases and 4 bases, there was a span of 12 bases. Germline values: CDR1 MNHEY, CDR2 SVGAGI. CDR3 sequence (DNA): TGTGCCAGCAGGGGTTGGGGGGTCACCGGGGAGCTGTTTTTT. The encoded protein is CASRGWGVTGELFF.

The chain uses TRBV28 and TRBJ2-6, with D possibly being TRBD2 (5 bases). V dropped 4 bases and J dropped 1 base, with 8 bases sitting between them. Germline values: CDR1 MDHEN, CDR2 SYDVKM. The CDR3 is 15 residues long. The CDR3 DNA follows: TGTGCCAGCAGTTCCGAGGGTTCTGGGGCCAACGTCCTGACTTTC. Translation gives CASSSEGSGANVLTF. The full variable domain, in which reference TRBV28 and TRBJ2-6 provide the parts outside the CDR3, is DVKVTQSSRYLVKRTGEKVFLECVQDMDHENMFWYRQDPGLGLRLIYFSYDVKMKEKGDIPEGYSVSREKKERFSLILESASTNQTSMYLCASSSEGSGANVLTFGAGSRLTVL.

V is TRBV4-3 and J is TRBJ2-5, with 13 bases lining up with TRBD2. The V and J ends lost 0 bases and 5 bases, in that order; junction bases with no gene match: 9. The CDR3 extends over 18 amino acids. Per germline, CDR1 LGHNA and CDR2 YSLEER. The CDR3 region has the DNA TGCGCCAGCAGCCAAGATGGGAGGACTAGCGGGGGAGGGGAGACCCAGTACTTC. It yields the protein CASSQDGRTSGGGETQYF.